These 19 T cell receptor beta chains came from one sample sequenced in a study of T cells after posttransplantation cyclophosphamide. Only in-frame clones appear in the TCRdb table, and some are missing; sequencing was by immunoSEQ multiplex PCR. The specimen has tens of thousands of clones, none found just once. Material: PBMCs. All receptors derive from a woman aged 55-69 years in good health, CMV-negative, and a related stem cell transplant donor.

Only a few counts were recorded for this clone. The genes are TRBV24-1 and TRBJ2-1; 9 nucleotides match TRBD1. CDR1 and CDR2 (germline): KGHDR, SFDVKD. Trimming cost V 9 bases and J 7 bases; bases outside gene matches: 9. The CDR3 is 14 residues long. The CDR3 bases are TGTGCCACCGTGGGGACAGGGCGCTTGAATGAGCAGTTCTTC. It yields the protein CATVGTGRLNEQFF.

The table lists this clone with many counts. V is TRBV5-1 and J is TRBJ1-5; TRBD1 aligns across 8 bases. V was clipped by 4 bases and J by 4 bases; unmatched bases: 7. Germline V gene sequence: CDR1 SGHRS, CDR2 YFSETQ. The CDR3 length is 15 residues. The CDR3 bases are TGCGCCAGCAGCGCGACAGGGGAAAGGAATCAGCCCCAGCATTTT. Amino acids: CASSATGERNQPQHF.

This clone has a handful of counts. In DNA form, the CDR3 reads TGCAGCGTTCGGCGGGGCCACCAAGAGACCCAGTACTTC. Amino acid sequence: CSVRRGHQETQYF. The gene calls are TRBV29-1 and TRBJ2-5; D might be TRBD2 (6 bases). Germline V gene data show CDR1 as SQVTM and CDR2 as ANQGSEA. The CDR3 runs 13 residues. V lost 5 bases and J lost 0, with 10 bases in between.

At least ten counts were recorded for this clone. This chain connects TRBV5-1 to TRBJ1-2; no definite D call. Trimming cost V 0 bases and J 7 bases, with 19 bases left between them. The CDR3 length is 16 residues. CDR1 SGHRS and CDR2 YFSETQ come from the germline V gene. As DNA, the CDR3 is TGCGCCAGCAGCTTGGGTTCCGTAGGTCAGGTTGGTGGCTACACCTTC. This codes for CASSLGSVGQVGGYTF.

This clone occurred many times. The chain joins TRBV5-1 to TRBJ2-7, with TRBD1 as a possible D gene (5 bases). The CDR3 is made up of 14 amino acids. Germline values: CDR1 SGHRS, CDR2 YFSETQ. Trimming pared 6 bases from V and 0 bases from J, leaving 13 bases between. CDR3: CASKGILSSYEQYF. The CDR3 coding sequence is TGCGCCAGCAAGGGGATCCTGAGCTCCTACGAGCAGTACTTC.

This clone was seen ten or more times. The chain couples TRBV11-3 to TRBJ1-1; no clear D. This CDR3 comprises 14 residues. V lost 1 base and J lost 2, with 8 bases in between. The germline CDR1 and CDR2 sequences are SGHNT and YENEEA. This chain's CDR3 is CASSLGRINTEAFF. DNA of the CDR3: TGTGCCAGCAGCTTAGGGCGGATCAACACTGAAGCTTTCTTT.

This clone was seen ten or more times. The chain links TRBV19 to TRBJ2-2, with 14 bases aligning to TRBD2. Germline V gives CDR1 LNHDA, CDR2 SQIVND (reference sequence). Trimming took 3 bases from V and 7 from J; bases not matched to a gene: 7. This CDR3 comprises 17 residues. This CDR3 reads CASSMTGLAGVDGELFF. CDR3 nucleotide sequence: TGTGCCAGTAGTATGACGGGACTAGCGGGAGTCGACGGGGAGCTGTTTTTT.

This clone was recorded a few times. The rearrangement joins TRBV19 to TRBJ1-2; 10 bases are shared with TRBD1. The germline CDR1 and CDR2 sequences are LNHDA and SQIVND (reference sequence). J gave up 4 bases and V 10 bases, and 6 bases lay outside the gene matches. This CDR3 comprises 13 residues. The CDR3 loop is CATAGQGVYGYTF. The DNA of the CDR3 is TGTGCCACCGCAGGACAGGGGGTCTATGGCTACACCTTC.

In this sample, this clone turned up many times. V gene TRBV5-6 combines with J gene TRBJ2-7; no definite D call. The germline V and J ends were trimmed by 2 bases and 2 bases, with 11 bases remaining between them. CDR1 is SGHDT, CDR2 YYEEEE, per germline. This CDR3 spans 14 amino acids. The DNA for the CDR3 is TGTGCCAGCAGCTTAGGTGTCACTACCTACGAGCAGTACTTC. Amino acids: CASSLGVTTYEQYF. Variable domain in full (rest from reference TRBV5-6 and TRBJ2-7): DAGVTQSPTHLIKTRGQQVTLRCSPKSGHDTVSWYQQALGQGPQFIFQYYEEEERQRGNFPDRFSGHQFPNYSSELNVNALLLGDSALYLCASSLGVTTYEQYFGPGTRLTVT.

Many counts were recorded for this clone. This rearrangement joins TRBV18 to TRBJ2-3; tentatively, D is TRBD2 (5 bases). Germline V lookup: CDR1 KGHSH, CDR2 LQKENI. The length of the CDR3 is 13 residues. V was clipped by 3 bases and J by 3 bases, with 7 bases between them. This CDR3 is CASSPAGTDTQYF. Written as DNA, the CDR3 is TGTGCCAGCTCACCGGCGGGTACAGATACGCAGTATTTT. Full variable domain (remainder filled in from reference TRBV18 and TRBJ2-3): NAGVMQNPRHLVRRRGQEARLRCSPMKGHSHVYWYRQLPEEGLKFMVYLQKENIIDESGMPKERFSAEFPKEGPSILRIQQVVRGDSAAYFCASSPAGTDTQYFGPGTRLTVL.

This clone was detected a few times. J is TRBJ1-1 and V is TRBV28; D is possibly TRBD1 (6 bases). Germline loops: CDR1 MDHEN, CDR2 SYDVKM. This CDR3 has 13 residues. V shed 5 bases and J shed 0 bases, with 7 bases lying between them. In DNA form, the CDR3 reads TGTGCCAGCAGTGGACAGTTGAACACTGAAGCTTTCTTT. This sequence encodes CASSGQLNTEAFF.

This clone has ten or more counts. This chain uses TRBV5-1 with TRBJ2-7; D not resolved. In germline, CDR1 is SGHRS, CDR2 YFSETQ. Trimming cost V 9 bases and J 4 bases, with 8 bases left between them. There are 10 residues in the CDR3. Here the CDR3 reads CATVRYEQYF. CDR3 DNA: TGCGCCACCGTCAGATACGAGCAGTACTTC.

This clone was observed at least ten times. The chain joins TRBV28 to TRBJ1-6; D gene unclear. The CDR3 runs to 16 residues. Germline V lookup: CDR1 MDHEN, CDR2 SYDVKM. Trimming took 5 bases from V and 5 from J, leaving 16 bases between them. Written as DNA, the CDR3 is TGTGCCAGCAGTCTCCCGCCGGCGGGAAATAATTCACCCCTCCACTTT. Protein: CASSLPPAGNNSPLHF.

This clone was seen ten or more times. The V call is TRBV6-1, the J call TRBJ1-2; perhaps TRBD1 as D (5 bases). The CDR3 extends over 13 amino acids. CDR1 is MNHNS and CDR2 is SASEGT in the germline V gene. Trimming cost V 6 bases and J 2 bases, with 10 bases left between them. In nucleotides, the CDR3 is TGTGCCAGCAGCAATCGGGGGAACTATGGCTACACCTTC. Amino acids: CASSNRGNYGYTF.

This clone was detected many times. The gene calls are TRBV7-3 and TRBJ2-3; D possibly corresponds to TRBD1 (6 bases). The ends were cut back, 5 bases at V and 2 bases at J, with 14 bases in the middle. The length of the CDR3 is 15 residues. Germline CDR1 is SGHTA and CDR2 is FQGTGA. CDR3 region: CASSPNRALTDTQYF. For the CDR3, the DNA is TGTGCCAGCAGCCCCAACAGGGCCCTCACAGATACGCAGTATTTT.

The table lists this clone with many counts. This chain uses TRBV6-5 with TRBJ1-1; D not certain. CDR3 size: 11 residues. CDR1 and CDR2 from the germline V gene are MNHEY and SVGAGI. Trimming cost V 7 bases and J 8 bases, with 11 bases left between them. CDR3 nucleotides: TGTGCCAGCAAGACCCTCAGGGAAGCTTTCTTT. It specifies CASKTLREAFF.

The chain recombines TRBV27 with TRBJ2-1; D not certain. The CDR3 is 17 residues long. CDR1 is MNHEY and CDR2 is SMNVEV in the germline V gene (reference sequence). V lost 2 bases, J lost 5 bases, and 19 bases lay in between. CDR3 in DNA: TGTGCCAGCAGTTTAATAATGGGCTCACTGACGGACAATGAGCAGTTCTTC. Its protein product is CASSLIMGSLTDNEQFF.

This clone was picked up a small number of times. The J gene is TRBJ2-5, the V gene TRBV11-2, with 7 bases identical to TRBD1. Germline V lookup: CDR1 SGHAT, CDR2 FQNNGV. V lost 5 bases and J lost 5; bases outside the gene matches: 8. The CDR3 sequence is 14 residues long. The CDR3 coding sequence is TGTGCCAGCAGCCCGGGACAGCCTTGGGAGACCCAGTACTTC. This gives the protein CASSPGQPWETQYF.

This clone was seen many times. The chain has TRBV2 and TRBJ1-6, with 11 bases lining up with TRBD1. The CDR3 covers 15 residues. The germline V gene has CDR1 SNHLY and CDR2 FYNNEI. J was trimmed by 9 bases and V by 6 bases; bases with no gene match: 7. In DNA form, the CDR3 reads TGTGCCAGCAGCTATGGGACAGGGGGGGGTTCACCCCTCCACTTT. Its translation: CASSYGTGGGSPLHF.